The present entry profiles one T cell receptor (beta chain) with its context. Its matching antigen is unknown. CDR1 and CDR2 (germline): MGHRA, YSYEKL. The V gene end was trimmed by 2 bases and the J gene end by 0 bases; junction bases not matched to a gene: 4. The CDR3 totals 16 residues. This sample is part of a study of T-cell memory formation after mild COVID-19. Regarding the study as a whole: Nothing confirmed that second-wave clones peaking on day 37 were specific for SARS-CoV-2. Several responding clones turned up in pre-infection memory, indicating that cross-reactive memory may have taken part.

TCRalpha and TCRbeta libraries used 5'RACE with constant-segment primers and UMIs. TCRdb independently ran MiXCR on the 5' RACE reads; one entry per CDR3 protein. The sample shows approximately 340,000 distinct CDR3 sequences, 15% to 20% of them seen only once. The sequenced material came from PBMCs or a T cell subset sorted from them (not recorded which). This chain links TRBV4-1 with TRBJ2-5; 9 nucleotides align to TRBD2. The TCR was taken from a man aged 18 to 35 who had mild COVID-19 (a few samples of this study predate the infection). Cell type and time point are not known. CDR3 coding DNA: TGCGCCAGCAGCCAAATGCTAGCGGGGTACCAAGAGACCCAGTACTTC. Its protein product is CASSQMLAGYQETQYF.